The rows below give T cell receptor beta chains drawn from one sample of a study of blood T cell repertoires in COVID-19. Sequencing used immunoSEQ multiplex PCR; TCRdb keeps in-frame clones, though not all of them. The sample yields about 240,000 clones, roughly 76% seen once. Specimen: peripheral blood. The source is a woman of 80 years or more with COVID-19, enrolled during active disease. CDR3s include the opening cysteine and the closing phenylalanine or tryptophan. D genes are given only for firm matches. A row's size may be missing; if present it is once, few, many or a size class.

v_gene	j_gene	d_gene	abundance	CDR3aa	CDR3nt
TRBV11-3	TRBJ2-6	NA	NA	CASSAAGTGANVLTF	TGTGCCAGCAGCGCCGCGGGGACCGGGGCCAACGTCCTGACTTTC
TRBV18	TRBJ1-2	NA	NA	CASSRGRDYGYTF	TGTGCCAGCTCCCGGGGGAGGGACTACGGCTACACCTTC
TRBV6-6	TRBJ2-5	TRBD2	NA	CASTEGLAGRDQYF	TGTGCCAGCACCGAGGGACTAGCGGGCCGCGACCAGTACTTC
TRBV24-1	TRBJ2-1	TRBD2	NA	CATSTAGLAGIDEQFF	TGTGCCACCAGTACCGCGGGGCTAGCGGGGATAGATGAGCAGTTCTTC
TRBV6-2/TRBV6-3	TRBJ1-1	NA	NA	CASSYKQAAEAFF	TGTGCCAGCAGTTACAAGCAGGCCGCTGAAGCTTTCTTT
TRBV7-2	TRBJ2-1	NA	NA	CASSPRPSSYNEQFF	TGTGCCAGCAGCCCCCGCCCGAGCTCCTACAATGAGCAGTTCTTC
TRBV2	TRBJ1-6	NA	once	CASGFLGGSPLHF	TGTGCCAGCGGGTTCTTAGGGGGTTCACCCCTCCACTTT
TRBV27	TRBJ2-1	TRBD1	NA	CASSLEGWGTGSNEQFF	TGTGCCAGCAGTTTAGAAGGTTGGGGGACAGGGTCCAATGAGCAGTTCTTC
TRBV6-6	TRBJ2-7	NA	NA	CASRSTGTTYEQYF	TGTGCCAGCAGGAGTACAGGGACGACCTACGAGCAGTACTTC
TRBV4-1	TRBJ1-6	NA	few	CASSQAGGLNSPLHF	TGCGCCAGCAGCCAAGCGGGAGGGCTTAATTCACCCCTCCACTTT
TRBV6-5	TRBJ1-1	NA	NA	CASSPRDLNTEAFF	TGTGCCAGCAGTCCTCGGGACTTGAACACTGAAGCTTTCTTT
TRBV3-1/TRBV3-2	TRBJ2-7	TRBD2	NA	CASSPSGLAGGEQYF	TGTGCCAGCAGCCCATCCGGGCTAGCGGGAGGTGAGCAGTACTTC
TRBV19	TRBJ1-5	NA	NA	CASSPGSGFGDQPQHF	TGTGCCAGTAGTCCCGGGTCTGGATTTGGAGATCAGCCCCAGCATTTT
TRBV7-2	TRBJ2-5	NA	NA	CASSPRTGREETQYF	TGTGCCAGCAGCCCCCGGACAGGGAGGGAAGAGACCCAGTACTTC
TRBV28	TRBJ2-7	TRBD2	NA	CASTPGGSGSYEQYF	TGTGCCAGCACACCGGGGGGGAGTGGCTCCTACGAGCAGTACTTC
TRBV4-3	TRBJ2-1	NA	NA	CASSQGVGGSYNEQFF	TGCGCCAGCAGCCAAGGAGTAGGGGGCTCCTACAATGAGCAGTTCTTC